This TCR beta chain originates from a study of neurological immune-mediated disorders (dated by TCRdb to the late 2010s). Study-level background: The study compared peripheral blood TCR-beta repertoires of HTLV-I-associated myelopathy (HAM/TSP) patients, multiple sclerosis patients and healthy controls using UMI-based sequencing. The 106 TCR-beta libraries covered PBMC samples along with longitudinal samples, technical triplicates, and paired sorted CD4+ and CD8+ T-cell subsets. The cohort was made up of 68 subjects, consisting of around 14 HAM/TSP patients, around 35 multiple sclerosis patients and around 20 healthy controls. What the study reported, not specific to this receptor: TCR clonal expansion was highest in HAM/TSP patients and lowest in MS patients, with MS patients falling below even healthy controls. No identical CDR3 amino acid sequences were shared among expanded clones across subjects, suggesting private TCR-beta repertoires in all groups.

Blood bank volunteers in Maryland, USA served as the healthy controls. For the unsorted PBMC libraries, 2 million PBMCs were stored in RNAlater at -80 degrees C until RNA extraction and were used to generate the libraries. Peripheral blood was subjected to Ficoll-Hypaque density gradient centrifugation to isolate PBMCs, which were then cryopreserved in liquid nitrogen. Germline trimming amounts to 4 bases on V and 7 bases on J, with 5 as the count of junction bases outside the gene matches. The germline V gene encodes CDR1 MNHEY and CDR2 SMNVEV (reference sequence). Taken from cysteine to phenylalanine, the CDR3 has 14 residues. Only the CDR3 region is kept as DNA, spanning 42 bases read in frame from base 1. This clonotype was picked up many times. The target of this receptor is not known. No base quality information exists; no much larger clone differs at one position. To synthesize cDNA, template-switch 5'RACE was performed with a primer carrying a 10-nucleotide random unique molecular identifier so that each TCR transcript was tagged. Over 180 million TCR-beta sequences, covering 15-18 subjects, were produced in each sequencing run. Total RNA was extracted with the RNeasy kit. Using the KAPA Real-time Library Amplification kit, TCR-beta VDJ regions were amplified with primers for the TCR constant region and the 5'RACE anchor. Sample indexes and Illumina adaptors were added in a first PCR, and a second PCR then increased library yield. After purification with Ampure beads, the TCR product of roughly 650 bp was size-selected on a 2% E-gel SizeSelection system. Before pooling, library quality was checked on a Bioanalyzer, concentration was measured with Qubit, and libraries were quantified with the Kapa Library Quantification kit. An Illumina HiSeq 2500 sequenced the libraries paired-end 2 x 150 bp. To increase sequence diversity, roughly 24-30% phiX was spiked into each library pool. The authors processed their data as follows. Quality-filtered reads were processed with the UMI-based MiGEC pipeline, and over 75% of raw TCR sequences were removed by the MiGEC pipeline during error correction. IMGT germline references were used for alignment of VDJ genes, and clonotypes were defined by a unique CDR3 amino acid sequence together with V-J genes. Clonal expansion, Shannon diversity and CDR3 relatedness (CalcPairwiseDistances, ClusterSamples) were evaluated with VDJtools, and phylogenetic trees were built with CLCbio workbench. Using coefficient-of-variation modelling across technical triplicates, the study counted a clone as expanded if it had at least 8 unique UMIs. The raw public data were reprocessed by TCRdb itself: fastp quality trimming at Q25, MiXCR clonotype calling, in-frame beta chains only. Each entry merges the rows of one CDR3 protein and shows their most common DNA and genes. None of the V and J calls come from the authors' own analysis; TCRdb made them. The sample yields tens of thousands of distinct CDR3 sequences; roughly 25% were counted once. Approximately 23% of the sample rests with the top ten.

This receptor was obtained from a woman in her sixties or seventies in good health. The rearranged chain carries TRBV27 and TRBJ2-3, and 10 junction bases match TRBD2. What was sequenced was PBMCs. The DNA reads as follows: TGTGCCAGCAGTTCTAGCGGGAGTCGAAATACGCAGTATTTT. This sequence encodes CASSSSGSRNTQYF.